The count of the clone carrying this TCR beta chain is one. The data derive from a study of blood T cell repertoires in COVID-19. In the study overall: Samples representing acute and convalescent COVID-19 were sourced from the United States, Italy and Spain. PBMCs, B-cell-depleted T cells, or T cells were the source of the cDNA or gDNA that made up the material.

In the original analysis: Counts of nucleated cells, estimated from reference gene primer amplification, were obtained. The repertoire was sequenced with immunoSEQ multiplex PCR; TCRdb's copy has only in-frame clones and lacks some. V and J calls and clone size come straight from that table; D and trimming were deduced from the DNA. In the table there are a few hundred thousand clones, 80% of which are singletons. Looked up from germline, CDR1 is LGHDT and CDR2 is YNNKEL (reference sequence). The CDR3 length is 15 residues. V lost 0 bases to trimming and J lost 4 bases, with 10 bases between them. Sequencing was carried out using peripheral blood. V usage is TRBV3-1 (or the pseudogene TRBV3-2) and J usage is TRBJ1-3; D is uncertain. This receptor was identified in a human donor in a cohort sampled during active COVID-19. This CDR3 reads CASSQDPEQGNTIYF. The CDR3 nucleotides read TGTGCCAGCAGCCAAGATCCCGAACAGGGAAACACCATATATTTT.